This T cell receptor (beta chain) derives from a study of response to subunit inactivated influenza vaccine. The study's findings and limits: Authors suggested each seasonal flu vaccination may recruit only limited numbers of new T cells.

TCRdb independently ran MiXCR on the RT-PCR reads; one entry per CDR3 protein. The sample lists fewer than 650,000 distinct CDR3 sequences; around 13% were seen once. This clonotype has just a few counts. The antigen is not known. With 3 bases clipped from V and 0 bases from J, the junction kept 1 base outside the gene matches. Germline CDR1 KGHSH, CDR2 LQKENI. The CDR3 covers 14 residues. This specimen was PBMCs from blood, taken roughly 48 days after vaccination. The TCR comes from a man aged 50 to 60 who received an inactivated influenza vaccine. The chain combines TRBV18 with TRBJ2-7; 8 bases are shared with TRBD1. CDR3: CASSPTGDSYEQYF. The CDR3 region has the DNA TGTGCCAGCTCACCGACAGGGGACTCCTACGAGCAGTACTTC.